This record looks at one T cell receptor (beta chain) sequence and its context. The antigen it recognizes is unknown. No base quality values were provided; no much bigger clone lies one nucleotide off. CDR1 and CDR2 are read off the germline V gene as LGHNA and YSLEER. Relative to germline, V is missing 1 base and J is missing 3 bases, with 27 bases of the junction outside any gene match. Including cysteine and valine, the CDR3 has 22 amino acids. Here the CDR3 DNA is all that survives: 66 bases in frame from base 1. The sample comes from a study of beta chain features in type 1 diabetes (dated by TCRdb to the late 2010s). Regarding the complete study: Patients and healthy donors did not differ in mean age, gender distribution, total cell number or subset yield. In the study, recently diagnosed type 1 diabetes patients and matched healthy donors were compared on the TCRB repertoires of their sorted circulating CD4+ T cell subsets. Regulatory and stem cell-like memory subsets were obtained from only 8 patients and roughly 8 healthy donors, while naive and central memory subsets were obtained from all 30 or so donors. A total of roughly 99,000,000 sorted cells were examined across all samples, and the number of cells per subset was strongly correlated with RNA yield. What the work shows at the level of the full study, not this receptor alone: A moderate but significant shortening of TCRB CDR3 length was observed in type 1 diabetes patients in all four CD4+ subsets. Sequencing cDNA rather than genomic DNA could over-represent highly expressing activated cells, although activation and CD3 levels did not differ between groups. Naive, central memory and regulatory TCRB repertoires appeared more similar among patients than among healthy donors. Patients with type 1 diabetes made fewer insertions and deleted more nucleotides at VDJ recombination sites, implying thymic rearrangement abnormalities. Because small numbers of individuals were included in the HLA sub-analyses, any influence of HLA type on TCRB rearrangement was left unresolved. PCR might favor shorter templates, but patient and control samples were amplified and corrected together, so any skew would affect both groups equally.

Each donor gave one peripheral blood draw, about 110 mL on average, collected into heparinised tubes. A BD FACSAria II and a panel including CD45RO, CCR7, CD25, CD127, CD95 and CD27 were used to sort naive, central memory, regulatory and stem cell-like memory CD4+ T cells. Purity was above 95% for every sorted population. PBMCs were isolated right away by Lymphoprep density gradient centrifugation and were stained directly, without culture. So that batch effects would be minimized, each experiment stained and sorted samples in pairs, pairing one healthy donor with one patient. The entire amount of isolated RNA was reverse transcribed using the High Capacity cDNA Reverse Transcription Kit, so the sequenced TCRB transcripts were expressed ones. Deep immunoSEQ sequencing was applied to naive, central memory and regulatory T cell samples, giving an average of about 3.8 million total reads per sample. After sorted cells were lysed in RLT buffer, RNA was extracted with DNase-treated RNeasy Micro or Mini kits, with the choice depending on cell number. To prevent cross-contamination, each cell subset was processed individually, whereas patient and healthy donor samples were processed jointly. The immunoSEQ multiplex PCR was used to amplify TCRB sequences from cDNA, generating 87-bp fragments that spanned the CDR3 region. Amplicons were sequenced on the Illumina HiSeq platform. The source study handled its data this way. PCR bias was corrected computationally using synthetic template baselines, and reads within Hamming distance 2 were collapsed, with unmergeable singletons discarded. By aligning reads against IMGT, V, D and J genes, CDR3 length, and insertions or deletions at six rearrangement sites were assigned. Within each subset, clonotype counts were normalized to sorted cell number, and only after that were true diversity and Gini coefficients computed with the tcR R package. The overlap coefficient, calculated on TCRB nucleotide sequences, was used to measure repertoire sharing. TCRdb provides this immuneACCESS table in a form limited to in-frame rearrangements. Some clones are lacking; in checked studies, under half of them reflect an unresolved V gene, and why the rest are absent is not known. V and J calls and clone size come straight from that table; D and trimming were deduced from the DNA. Within this sample are around 300,000 clones, with 8% of them counted one time only. More than 1% of the sample belongs to the ten largest clones.

Sequenced material: central memory CD4+ T cells from blood. This chain joins TRBV4-3 to TRBJ2-7; 7 bases in the middle match TRBD1. The receptor was isolated from a young woman in good health. The DNA is as follows: TGCGCCAGCAGCCAAGCCGGACAGAACTCAAAGTGGTCAATAGGACAGGACTACGAGCAGTACGTC. It translates to CASSQAGQNSKWSIGQDYEQYV.